This is a list of T cell receptor beta chains from one sample in a study of T cell repertoires in cytomegalovirus infection. TCRdb reprocessed the reads with MiXCR, giving one entry per CDR3 protein. The repertoire includes a few hundred thousand distinct CDR3 sequences, around a quarter of them detected once, and 13% sits in the top ten. Input material: PBMCs. These receptors were taken from a human donor in good health (CMV status not recorded). Some clones in this sample may be carry-over from other donors' samples. Each CDR3 is given with its conserved first and last residue. Fields, in order: D gene, clone size, V gene, J gene, CDR3 protein, CDR3 DNA. The D gene is left open where the match is weak. Size is stated for part of the rows, as once, few or many counts, or as a class when the clone is expanded.

>.|.|TRBV20-1|TRBJ1-6
CSAIGDNSPLHF
TGCAGTGCGATCGGGGATAATTCACCCCTCCACTTT
>TRBD1|few|TRBV18|TRBJ1-6
CASSPPAGQRNSPLHF
TGTGCCAGCTCACCACCGGCGGGACAGAGAAATTCACCCCTCCACTTT
>TRBD2|few|TRBV6-2/TRBV6-3|TRBJ2-1
CASSGGGLGGQFF
TGTGCCAGCAGTGGGGGGGGACTAGGGGGGCAGTTCTTC
>TRBD2|few|TRBV6-2/TRBV6-3|TRBJ2-7
CASSTIPTSGRGEQYF
TGTGCCAGCAGTACTATACCAACTAGCGGGAGAGGCGAGCAGTACTTC
>.|few|TRBV29-1|TRBJ2-7
CSVESGYRQYF
TGCAGCGTTGAGTCTGGGTATCGGCAGTACTTC
>.|many|TRBV7-2|TRBJ2-1
CASRKGLLSYNEQFF
TGTGCCAGCAGGAAGGGACTCCTCTCCTACAATGAGCAGTTCTTC
>TRBD2|many|TRBV7-2|TRBJ2-7
CASSPPPSGTYEQYF
TGTGCCAGCAGCCCACCCCCTAGCGGCACCTACGAGCAGTACTTC
>TRBD2|.|TRBV20-1|TRBJ2-7
CSASTGTTYSYEQYF
TGCAGTGCTTCAACCGGGACTACGTACTCCTACGAGCAGTACTTC
>.|.|TRBV19|TRBJ1-1
CASSLTGFMNTEAFF
TGTGCCAGTAGTCTTACAGGCTTCATGAACACTGAAGCTTTCTTT
>TRBD2|few|TRBV29-1|TRBJ2-7
CSVVTSGRYEQYF
TGCAGCGTTGTGACTAGCGGGAGATACGAGCAGTACTTC
>.|few|TRBV12-3/TRBV12-4|TRBJ2-3
CASSLWGQESDTQYF
TGTGCCAGCAGTTTGTGGGGGCAAGAGTCAGATACGCAGTATTTT
>TRBD2|.|TRBV24-1|TRBJ2-1
CATSDALAGGSYNEQFF
TGTGCCACCAGTGATGCCCTAGCGGGAGGTTCCTACAATGAGCAGTTCTTC
>TRBD1|few|TRBV7-2|TRBJ2-7
CASSLRQGPAPEQYF
TGTGCCAGCAGCTTGCGACAGGGACCGGCCCCCGAGCAGTACTTC
>.|.|TRBV7-2|TRBJ2-7
CASSLGSGNYYEQYF
TGTGCCAGCAGCTTAGGATCAGGGAATTACTACGAGCAGTACTTC
>.|.|TRBV2|TRBJ2-3
CASRLGRGGDTQYF
TGTGCCAGCAGATTGGGCAGGGGAGGGGATACGCAGTATTTT
>TRBD2|few|TRBV6-2/TRBV6-3|TRBJ2-1
CASSSWGGSYNEQFF
TGTGCCAGCAGTTCCTGGGGGGGATCCTACAATGAGCAGTTCTTC
>TRBD2|few|TRBV20-1|TRBJ2-1
CSAKGRDYSYNEQFF
TGCAGTGCTAAGGGCCGGGACTACTCCTACAATGAGCAGTTCTTC
>TRBD1|few|TRBV27|TRBJ2-1
CASTNDRVGNEQFF
TGTGCCAGCACCAATGACAGGGTCGGCAATGAGCAGTTCTTC
>.|few|TRBV2|TRBJ2-5
CASSGGSRETQYF
TGTGCCAGCAGCGGAGGGAGCCGGGAGACCCAGTACTTC
>TRBD1|.|TRBV6-2/TRBV6-3|TRBJ1-5
CASMDRGSQPQHF
TGTGCCAGCATGGACAGGGGGAGCCAGCCCCAGCATTTT
>.|.|TRBV12-5|TRBJ2-1
CASGGSALGTVF
TGTGCTAGTGGTGGGAGCGCCCTCGGCACGGTATTC
>.|few|TRBV11-3|TRBJ2-1
CASSLDWAGNEQFF
TGTGCCAGCAGCTTAGATTGGGCAGGCAATGAGCAGTTCTTC
>.|few|TRBV29-1|TRBJ1-5
CSVAKDSNQPQHF
TGCAGCGTTGCCAAGGACAGCAATCAGCCCCAGCATTTT
>.|few|TRBV6-1|TRBJ1-5
CASSRMSGNQPQHF
TGTGCCAGCAGCAGAATGAGCGGCAATCAGCCCCAGCATTTT
>.|.|TRBV5-4|TRBJ2-2
CASSLPGQARVDRLNTGELFF
TGTGCCAGCAGCCTTCCGGGTCAAGCGCGAGTGGACCGACTGAACACCGGGGAGCTGTTTTTT
>.|few|TRBV12-3/TRBV12-4|TRBJ2-1
CASRRLFVNEQFF
TGTGCCAGCAGGCGACTCTTCGTCAATGAGCAGTTCTTC
>.|.|TRBV6-2/TRBV6-3|TRBJ1-5
CASSYSRNQPQHF
TGTGCCAGCAGTTACTCGCGCAATCAGCCCCAGCATTTT
>.|many|TRBV7-2|TRBJ1-6
CASSPSTRNSYNSPLHF
TGTGCCAGCAGCCCCTCGACCAGAAACTCCTATAATTCACCCCTCCACTTT
>TRBD1|.|TRBV11-1|TRBJ2-7
CASSIRQGPSHEQYF
TGTGCCAGCAGCATAAGACAGGGCCCCTCCCACGAGCAGTACTTC
>.|.|TRBV25-1|TRBJ2-4
CASSETGVGKNIQYF
TGTGCCAGCAGTGAGACTGGGGTTGGCAAAAACATTCAGTACTTC
>TRBD2|few|TRBV11-2|TRBJ2-1
CASSRTWGLAIYNEQFF
TGTGCCAGCAGCCGAACCTGGGGACTAGCGATATACAATGAGCAGTTCTTC
>.|few|TRBV28|TRBJ1-1
CASSLLAGAGEAFF
TGTGCCAGCAGTTTATTGGCAGGGGCGGGTGAAGCTTTCTTT
>TRBD2|.|TRBV7-4|TRBJ2-1
CASSQPTSGYNEQFF
TGTGCCAGCAGCCAACCGACTAGCGGGTACAATGAGCAGTTCTTC
>.|.|TRBV6-2/TRBV6-3|TRBJ2-2
CASSWSEGSGELFF
TGTGCCAGCAGTTGGTCAGAGGGGTCCGGGGAGCTGTTTTTT
>TRBD2|many|TRBV7-2|TRBJ2-2
CASSLVLAGGDTGELFF
TGTGCCAGCAGCTTAGTGCTAGCGGGAGGTGACACCGGGGAGCTGTTTTTT
>.|.|TRBV7-2|TRBJ2-1
CASILLGTAPFF
TGTGCCAGCATCCTTCTCGGGACCGCACCCTTTTTC
>.|.|TRBV19|TRBJ1-5
CASQKRTTEQPQHF
TGTGCCAGTCAAAAACGAACGACAGAGCAGCCCCAGCATTTT
>.|many|TRBV7-8|TRBJ2-3
CASTHYTDTQYF
TGTGCCAGCACTCATTACACAGATACGCAGTATTTT
>TRBD1|.|TRBV7-3|TRBJ2-7
CASSSPGQGFYEQYF
TGTGCCAGCAGTTCACCGGGACAGGGGTTCTACGAGCAGTACTTC
>TRBD1|few|TRBV7-2|TRBJ2-1
CASSQKGTGWDEQFF
TGTGCCAGCAGCCAGAAGGGGACAGGGTGGGATGAGCAGTTCTTC
>.|.|TRBV7-8|TRBJ1-6
CASSLAANGRSSYNSPLHF
TGTGCCAGCAGCTTAGCGGCGAACGGAAGGAGCTCCTATAATTCACCCCTCCACTTT
>.|.|TRBV10-3|TRBJ1-2
CAISAGSLDPGGYTF
TGTGCCATCAGTGCCGGGAGCCTGGACCCCGGTGGCTACACCTTC
>.|.|TRBV19|TRBJ1-2
CASISGSSIHGYTF
TGTGCCAGTATCTCCGGGTCCTCGATCCATGGCTACACCTTC
>.|.|TRBV9|TRBJ2-7
CASSGEQGNEQYF
TGTGCCAGCAGCGGCGAACAGGGAAACGAGCAGTACTTC
>.|.|TRBV27|TRBJ2-1
CASSMAGYNEQFF
TGTGCCAGCAGTATGGCGGGGTACAATGAGCAGTTCTTC
>TRBD1|many|TRBV7-2|TRBJ2-6
CASSLGTGVSGANVLTF
TGTGCCAGCAGCCTTGGGACAGGGGTCTCTGGGGCCAACGTCCTGACTTTC
>.|.|TRBV29-1|TRBJ2-1
CSVEHPGAGWNEQFF
TGCAGCGTTGAGCACCCGGGAGCTGGGTGGAATGAGCAGTTCTTC
>.|many|TRBV7-2|TRBJ1-2
CASSLDGTRPFSYTF
TGTGCCAGCAGCCTAGATGGGACTCGCCCTTTCAGCTACACCTTC
>.|.|TRBV28|TRBJ1-1
CASSPESEGLEAFF
TGTGCCAGCAGTCCCGAAAGCGAGGGATTAGAAGCTTTCTTT
>TRBD1|many|TRBV5-1|TRBJ2-5
CASSSGTGGRETQYF
TGCGCCAGCAGCTCCGGGACAGGGGGCAGGGAGACCCAGTACTTC
>TRBD1|.|TRBV7-8|TRBJ2-2
CASSWGQGGGYGELFF
TGTGCCAGCAGCTGGGGACAGGGGGGTGGATACGGGGAGCTGTTTTTT